This passage covers 30 T cell receptor beta chains from one sample sequenced in a study of T-cell reconstitution after alpha-beta-depleted transplantation in children. A TCRbeta library incorporating unique molecular identifiers was prepared. From the PCR reads, TCRdb called clonotypes with MiXCR, one entry per CDR3 protein. Of 200,000 or so distinct CDR3 sequences listed, about 6% are singletons. The sequencing here drew on PBMCs, taken before TCRalphabeta/CD19-depleted stem cell transplant. These receptor sequences come from a girl under three years old with combined immunodeficiency, due to receive a stem cell transplant.

This clonotype was seen ten or more times. Relative to the germline gene, one junction end is altered; a read error may explain this. This sequence joins TRBV3-1 and TRBJ2-7, with D unclear. The CDR3 is 10 residues long. Germline V lookup: CDR1 LGHDT, CDR2 YNNKEL (reference sequence). CDR3 nucleotides: TGTGCCAGCAGCCAAGATGTATACGTATTC. It encodes CASSQDVYVF.

The sample holds many counts of this clonotype. The chain carries TRBV12-3 or TRBV12-4 and TRBJ2-5; 7 nucleotides align to TRBD1. The V segment lost 2 bases and the J segment 5 bases; nucleotides outside the gene matches: 2. This CDR3 contains 13 residues. The CDR3 reads CASSLRGQETQYF. The CDR3, as DNA: TGTGCCAGCAGTTTAAGGGGGCAGGAGACCCAGTACTTC.

This clonotype was counted at least ten times. V usage is TRBV9 and J usage is TRBJ2-1; 10 positions match TRBD1. V was pared by 3 bases and J by 7 bases, with 4 bases of the junction left unmatched. This CDR3 is 14 amino acids long. Germline CDR1 SGDLS, CDR2 YYNGEE. This CDR3 reads CASSEDRGKNEQFF. In nucleotides, the CDR3 is TGTGCCAGCAGCGAGGACAGGGGGAAGAATGAGCAGTTCTTC.

This clonotype was recorded many times. The V gene is TRBV7-8, the J gene TRBJ2-7, with D tentatively TRBD2 (5 bases). CDR3 length: 14 residues. Trimming removed 6 bases from V and 2 bases from J, with 14 bases in between. The germline V gene has CDR1 SGHVS and CDR2 FQNEAQ. In DNA, the CDR3 is TGTGCCAGCAGGCTCCCGGGAAACCCCTACGAGCAGTACTTC. Protein: CASRLPGNPYEQYF.

This clonotype was recorded at least ten times. The chain employs TRBV11-2 and TRBJ2-1; the match to TRBD2 covers 7 bases. CDR1 and CDR2 (germline): SGHAT, FQNNGV. The V and J ends lost 4 bases and 0 bases, in that order; junction bases with no gene match: 6. The CDR3 is 16 amino acids. CDR3 loop: CASSSNRDYSYNEQFF. CDR3 sequence (DNA): TGTGCCAGCAGCTCCAACCGGGACTACTCCTACAATGAGCAGTTCTTC.

This clonotype was seen many times. This chain joins TRBV7-2 and TRBJ1-1; no reliable D call. The ends were cut back, 4 bases at V and 9 bases at J, with 18 bases in the middle. CDR3 length: 14 amino acids. Germline assignment: CDR1 SGHTA and CDR2 FQGNSA. The DNA for the CDR3 is TGTGCCAGCAGCTCAGAGACCAGGCCGGGGAAAGCTTTCTTT. It codes for CASSSETRPGKAFF.

This clonotype was seen just once. The chain recombines TRBV21-1 with TRBJ2-7; the D call of TRBD1 is as the table states it, not checked on the DNA. TRBV21-1 is termed a pseudogene. CDR3 length: 15 residues. The CDR3 loop reads CASRTGTGDPYEQYF. As DNA, the CDR3 is TGTGCCAGCCGTACCGGGACAGGGGATCCCTACGAGCAGTACTTC.

This clonotype was detected many times. The chain recombines TRBV6-5 with TRBJ2-3; 9 nucleotides line up with TRBD2. Trimming removed 7 bases from V and 2 bases from J; junction bases left unmatched: 13. The CDR3 spans 17 residues. Germline assignment: CDR1 MNHEY and CDR2 SVGAGI. The CDR3 nucleotides read TGTGCCAGCATTACAGGGCGAGCGGGAGGTTACACAGATACGCAGTATTTT. As protein: CASITGRAGGYTDTQYF.

The table lists this clonotype with many counts. The chain joins TRBV7-2 to TRBJ1-4; possibly TRBD1 for D (6 bases). This CDR3 is 14 amino acids long. CDR1 and CDR2 (germline): SGHTA, FQGNSA. V gave up 1 base and J gave up 4 bases, with 7 bases separating them. The CDR3 loop reads CASSLDRVNEKLFF. CDR3 bases: TGTGCCAGCAGCTTAGACAGGGTTAATGAAAAACTGTTTTTT.

At least ten counts were recorded for this clonotype. The chain employs TRBV10-3 and TRBJ2-7, with TRBD1 identical over 8 bases. The V and J ends lost 3 bases and 4 bases, in that order; junction bases with no gene match: 8. CDR1 is ENHRY, CDR2 SYGVKD, per germline. The CDR3 spans 15 residues. The CDR3 region has the DNA TGTGCCATCAGTGATTACCACAGGGGGTCGTACGAGCAGTACTTC. Amino acid sequence: CAISDYHRGSYEQYF.

The chain combines TRBV27 with TRBJ2-1, with D tentatively TRBD2 (6 bases). CDR1 MNHEY and CDR2 SMNVEV come from the germline V gene (reference sequence). V shed 2 bases and J shed 0 bases, with 11 bases lying between them. There are 16 residues in the CDR3. CDR3 protein: CASSLHVAASYNEQFF. CDR3 DNA: TGTGCCAGCAGTTTACACGTAGCGGCCTCCTACAATGAGCAGTTCTTC.

This clonotype was picked up many times. The chain uses TRBV12-3 or TRBV12-4 and TRBJ1-5; D might be TRBD1 (5 bases). There are 15 residues in the CDR3. With 5 bases removed from V and 0 bases from J, the gap between germline ends came to 11 bases. In DNA, the CDR3 is TGTGCCAGCAGTCCAGGGCCAGTTAGCAATCAGCCCCAGCATTTT. This translates into CASSPGPVSNQPQHF.

This clonotype was found many times. The genes are TRBV27 and TRBJ2-1; D is possibly TRBD1 (6 bases). Trimming shortened V by 0 bases and J by 8 bases, and 14 bases separated the two germline ends. CDR3 size: 15 residues. The germline V gene encodes CDR1 MNHEY and CDR2 SMNVEV (reference sequence). CDR3 residues: CASSLSGIPGDEQFF. CDR3 bases: TGTGCCAGCAGTTTATCAGGCATTCCAGGGGATGAGCAGTTCTTC.

About this clonotype: One base away lies a much larger clone, so this may be a sequencing read error. The chain combines TRBV20-1 with TRBJ2-3; the D gene is possibly TRBD2 (5 bases). The CDR3 sequence is 15 residues long. Germline assignment: CDR1 DFQATT and CDR2 SNEGSKA (reference sequence). V gave up 5 bases and J gave up 4 bases, with 19 bases separating them. The CDR3 loop reads CSADLGERDPDTQYF. CDR3 nucleotides: TGCAGTGCTGACCTCGGGGAGCGCGACCCAGATACGCAGTATTTT.

V gene TRBV2 combines with J gene TRBJ2-1; 10 nucleotides agree with TRBD1. CDR3 size: 14 residues. The germline V gene has CDR1 SNHLY and CDR2 FYNNEI. The V gene end was trimmed by 9 bases and the J gene end by 8 bases; junction bases not matched to a gene: 10. Written as DNA, the CDR3 is TGTGCCAGGTGCGCGACAGGGGGCATGGATGAGCAGTTCTTC. It codes for CARCATGGMDEQFF.

This clonotype showed up many times. The chain combines TRBV29-1 with TRBJ2-2; perhaps D is TRBD1 or TRBD2 (6 bases each). With 1 base removed from V and 7 bases from J, the gap between germline ends came to 16 bases. Germline V gene lookup returns CDR1 SQVTM and CDR2 ANQGSEA. The CDR3 contains 15 residues. The CDR3 sequence: CSVEVVPGAGGELFF. As DNA, the CDR3 is TGCAGCGTTGAAGTCGTTCCGGGGGCAGGCGGGGAGCTGTTTTTT.

This chain uses TRBV20-1 with TRBJ2-5, with D tentatively TRBD1 (5 bases). This CDR3 region has 13 residues. V was pared by 6 bases and J by 5 bases, with 16 bases between. From germline, CDR1 is DFQATT and CDR2 SNEGSKA (reference sequence). CDR3 loop: CSAVPRVWETQYF. The CDR3 DNA is TGCAGTGCCGTCCCCAGGGTATGGGAGACCCAGTACTTC.

This clonotype has a count of ten or more. V gene TRBV19 combines with J gene TRBJ2-1, with TRBD1 matching 10 bases. After removal of 3 bases from V and 7 bases from J, the junction contained 9 bases not matched to a gene. The CDR3 totals 16 residues. The V gene's germline CDR1 is LNHDA and CDR2 SQIVND (reference sequence). CDR3 sequence reads: CASSIPRQGASNEQFF. The CDR3 DNA reads TGTGCCAGTAGTATTCCTCGACAGGGGGCCTCGAATGAGCAGTTCTTC.

This clonotype came up many times. V and J are TRBV5-1 and TRBJ2-7, with D perhaps matching TRBD1 (5 bases). Germline assignment: CDR1 SGHRS and CDR2 YFSETQ. V lost 2 bases and J 3 bases, leaving 6 bases between the germline ends. This CDR3 spans 12 amino acids. CDR3 coding DNA: TGCGCCAGCAGCTTTAGGGGCTACGAGCAGTACTTC. Protein: CASSFRGYEQYF.

This clonotype was counted ten times or more. The chain has TRBV29-1 and TRBJ1-2; D possibly corresponds to TRBD1 (5 bases). V was clipped by 4 bases and J by 4 bases, with 7 bases between them. In germline, CDR1 is SQVTM, CDR2 ANQGSEA. This CDR3 has 11 amino acids. CDR3 region: CSVAGTYGYTF. As DNA, the CDR3 is TGCAGCGTTGCCGGGACCTATGGCTACACCTTC.

This clonotype was seen at least ten times. J is TRBJ2-7 and V is TRBV5-6; D is unclear. Germline V gene sequence: CDR1 SGHDT, CDR2 YYEEEE. The CDR3 totals 14 residues. Trimming took 5 bases from V and 0 from J, leaving 12 bases between them. In DNA form, the CDR3 reads TGTGCCAGCAGAAGGTCCCTTACCTCCTACGAGCAGTACTTC. Translating gives CASRRSLTSYEQYF.

This clonotype was observed a few times. The rearrangement uses TRBV7-2 and TRBJ2-1; D remains ambiguous. Germline V CDR1 and CDR2: SGHTA, FQGNSA. This CDR3 has 14 residues. With 4 bases removed from V and 4 bases from J, the gap between germline ends came to 11 bases. The CDR3 DNA sequence: TGTGCCAGCAGCTCGGGCCCCGGGTACAATGAGCAGTTCTTC. It encodes CASSSGPGYNEQFF.

This clonotype was picked up many times. This rearrangement joins TRBV29-1 to TRBJ2-2; maybe TRBD1 (5 bases). From germline, CDR1 is SQVTM and CDR2 ANQGSEA. This CDR3 contains 13 residues. Trimming removed 6 bases at V and 6 bases at J, with 14 bases between. Here the CDR3 reads CSVPGRVAGELFF. CDR3 bases: TGCAGCGTCCCTGGCAGGGTAGCCGGGGAGCTGTTTTTT.

This clonotype was detected ten times or more. The V and J genes are TRBV6-2 or TRBV6-3 and TRBJ1-1, with D possibly being TRBD1 (5 bases). CDR3 size: 11 residues. V was clipped by 2 bases and J by 11 bases, with 9 bases between them. The V gene's germline CDR1 is MNHEY and CDR2 SVGEGT. The CDR3 sequence is CASSYGGQAFF. In DNA, the CDR3 is TGTGCCAGCAGTTACGGGGGTCAGGCTTTCTTT.

This clonotype was seen a few times. V usage is TRBV7-9 and J usage is TRBJ2-7; tentative D call: TRBD1 (7 bases). The CDR3 is 16 residues long. The V and J ends lost 1 base and 4 bases respectively, with 17 bases between them. Looked up from germline, CDR1 is SEHNR and CDR2 is FQNEAQ (reference sequence). The CDR3 is CASSLGRGPRPYEQYF. In DNA form, the CDR3 reads TGTGCCAGCAGCTTAGGGAGGGGGCCTAGGCCATACGAGCAGTACTTC.

In this sample, this clonotype turned up a few times. This rearrangement joins TRBV20-1 to TRBJ2-7; no firm D call. Trimming removed 3 bases at V and 3 bases at J, with 12 bases between. There are 13 residues in the CDR3. The germline CDR1 and CDR2 sequences are DFQATT and SNEGSKA (reference sequence). The CDR3 DNA reads as TGCAGTGCTAGGGGTAAGACGGTCTACGAGCAGTACTTC. Residues: CSARGKTVYEQYF.

This clonotype was detected ten times or more. The chain employs TRBV5-1 and TRBJ2-5; 10 bases are a match to TRBD2. The junction had 4 bases not matched to a gene; V was cut back by 0 bases and J by 2 bases. Germline lookup yields CDR1 SGHRS and CDR2 YFSETQ. This CDR3 has 16 amino acids. The CDR3 region has the DNA TGCGCCAGCAGCTTGGTGGCTAGCGGGGGACAAGAGACCCAGTACTTC. As protein: CASSLVASGGQETQYF.

The J gene is TRBJ1-5, the V gene TRBV7-6, with a possible D match to TRBD1 (6 bases). Trimming took 1 base from V and 6 from J, leaving 7 bases between them. The CDR3 totals 13 residues. CDR1 SGHVS and CDR2 FNYEAQ come from the germline V gene. CDR3 sequence (DNA): TGTGCCAGCAGCTTAGAAGGGGGTCAGCCCCAGCATTTT. Translation gives CASSLEGGQPQHF.

This clonotype was recorded many times. The chain is built from TRBV12-3 or TRBV12-4 and TRBJ2-1; 12 nucleotides line up with TRBD2. Trimming took 10 bases from V and 9 from J; bases not matched to a gene: 7. This CDR3 is built from 13 residues. CDR3 nucleotides: TGTGCCATCCGCCCGGGACTAGCGGGTGAGCAGTTCTTC. Its protein product is CAIRPGLAGEQFF.

The sample holds many counts of this clonotype. The genes are TRBV20-1 and TRBJ2-1; weak D call: TRBD2 (5 bases). The CDR3 spans 16 residues. Trimming left V 1 base short and J 2 bases short, with 15 bases between. From germline, CDR1 is DFQATT and CDR2 SNEGSKA (reference sequence). The DNA for the CDR3 is TGCAGTGCTAGAGTGCCAGCGGCAAACCCCTACAATGAGCAGTTCTTC. This sequence encodes CSARVPAANPYNEQFF.